The next 26 T cell receptor beta chains were all read from a single sample in a study of control samples from healthy donors and cancer patients. The method was immunoSEQ multiplex PCR; TCRdb's version includes in-frame clones alone and lacks a portion of them. The sample includes some 120,000 clones, 85% to 95% seen only once; the top ten take approximately 2.5%. Sequencing input: blood. These receptors were collected from a young man in good health.

The rearrangement links TRBV14 to TRBJ1-5; D may be TRBD1 (5 bases). The CDR3 contains 17 residues. V lost 0 bases to trimming and J lost 3 bases, with 15 bases between them. Germline loops: CDR1 SGHDN, CDR2 FVKESK. The CDR3 region has the DNA TGTGCCAGCAGCCAAGATCAGGGCAGACTACCCAATCAGCCCCAGCATTTT. It encodes CASSQDQGRLPNQPQHF.

This clone was seen a few times. The genes are TRBV2 and TRBJ1-1, with 7 bases matching TRBD1. Losses at the gene ends were 7 bases for V and 4 bases for J; bases not matched to a gene: 6. Germline V gene sequence: CDR1 SNHLY, CDR2 FYNNEI. The CDR3 runs 13 residues. CDR3 nucleotide sequence: TGTGCCAGCAAAGGGGGCGCCTCCACTGAAGCTTTCTTT. Protein sequence: CASKGGASTEAFF.

The chain recombines TRBV23-1 with TRBJ1-6; 7 bases fit TRBD1. TRBV23-1 is treated as an ORF (open reading frame) with a function not yet certain. The CDR3 runs to 20 residues. V was pared by 0 bases and J by 4 bases, with 15 bases of the junction left unmatched. The chain's CDR3 is CASSQSRGPSGGIYNSPLHF. The CDR3 nucleotides are TGCGCCAGCAGTCAATCTAGGGGCCCCTCAGGGGGTATTTATAATTCACCCCTCCACTTT.

The chain combines TRBV5-1 with TRBJ2-7; D possibly uses TRBD1 or TRBD2 (5 bases each). Looked up from germline, CDR1 is SGHRS and CDR2 is YFSETQ. The CDR3 has 14 residues. V was cut by 1 base and J by 2 bases, with 10 bases left in between. The CDR3 nucleotides are TGCGCCAGCAGCTTGAATCGAGGGGCCTACGAGCAGTACTTC. Its protein product is CASSLNRGAYEQYF.

The chain recombines TRBV7-9 with TRBJ2-1; 7 nucleotides line up with TRBD2. This CDR3 spans 15 amino acids. The V gene end was trimmed by 3 bases and the J gene end by 8 bases; junction bases not matched to a gene: 10. CDR1 SEHNR and CDR2 FQNEAQ come from the germline V gene (reference sequence). CDR3 sequence (DNA): TGTGCCAGCAGCTTGGCGGGGGTCTCGTCGGATGAGCAGTTCTTC. Translation: CASSLAGVSSDEQFF.

The chain combines TRBV28 with TRBJ1-1, with unresolved D. This CDR3 is 15 amino acids long. Trimming removed 6 bases from V and 0 bases from J, with 14 bases in between. Germline V lookup: CDR1 MDHEN, CDR2 SYDVKM. CDR3 DNA sequence: TGTGCCAGCAGCCCCCCGAGACGATTGAACACTGAAGCTTTCTTT. Translation: CASSPPRRLNTEAFF.

The rearrangement uses TRBV7-9 and TRBJ2-1; TRBD1 might be the D (5 bases). Germline V gives CDR1 SEHNR, CDR2 FQNEAQ (reference sequence). The CDR3 extends over 14 amino acids. Trimming took 7 bases from V and 3 from J, leaving 13 bases between them. The chain's CDR3 is CASIPDSIYNEQFF. CDR3 DNA sequence: TGTGCCAGCATCCCCGACAGCATCTACAATGAGCAGTTCTTC.

The chain couples TRBV6-5 to TRBJ2-7, with TRBD2 matching 8 bases. J lost 3 bases, V lost 6 bases, and 4 bases had no gene match. CDR1 is MNHEY, CDR2 SVGAGI, per germline. There are 13 residues in the CDR3. CDR3 amino acids: CASSYRGGYEQYF. CDR3 sequence (DNA): TGTGCCAGCAGCTACCGGGGGGGCTACGAGCAGTACTTC.

The chain couples TRBV14 to TRBJ1-3, with D tentatively TRBD1 (6 bases). This CDR3 comprises 16 residues. The ends were cut back, 4 bases at V and 0 bases at J, with 13 bases in the middle. The germline gives CDR1 SGHDN, CDR2 FVKESK. CDR3 loop: CASSRTASYSGNTIYF. The DNA of the CDR3 is TGTGCCAGCAGCCGGACAGCTTCTTACTCTGGAAACACCATATATTTT.

V usage is TRBV6-5 and J usage is TRBJ1-1, with D possibly being TRBD1 (6 bases). The CDR3 runs to 15 residues. Trimming removed 2 bases at V and 1 base at J, with 11 bases between. Germline V gene lookup returns CDR1 MNHEY and CDR2 SVGAGI. CDR3 amino acids: CASSYLGGGNTEAFF. Written as DNA, the CDR3 is TGTGCCAGCAGTTACCTAGGGGGGGGGAACACTGAAGCTTTCTTT.

This clone was found once. The chain uses TRBV19 and TRBJ1-1; TRBD1 is a possible D gene (6 bases). The CDR3 length is 12 residues. Between the trimmed V and J ends, which lost 9 bases and 10 bases, there was a span of 18 bases. The germline V gene encodes CDR1 LNHDA and CDR2 SQIVND (reference sequence). In DNA form, the CDR3 reads TGTGCCAGCCGAGGGAGGGGGGAAGGAGCTTTCTTT. Amino acids: CASRGRGEGAFF.

This clone was detected only a few times. The CDR3 nucleotides are TGTGCCAGCAGTACTAGCGGGGGGTTAACCGGGGAGCAGTACGTC. Its protein product is CASSTSGGLTGEQYV. The rearrangement links TRBV6-6 to TRBJ2-7; 12 nucleotides align to TRBD2. The CDR3 consists of 15 residues. Germline-derived CDR1 and CDR2 are MNHNY and SVGAGI (reference sequence). V trimming: 5 bases; J trimming: 7 bases; junction bases outside the gene matches: 9.

V gene TRBV7-2 combines with J gene TRBJ2-7; 11 bases are a match to TRBD2. CDR1 and CDR2 (germline): SGHTA, FQGNSA. The CDR3 is made up of 16 amino acids. V shed 5 bases, J shed 6 bases, and the junction held 12 bases outside the gene matches. CDR3 amino acids: CASSHLAGGGFGEQYF. As DNA, the CDR3 is TGTGCCAGCAGCCATCTAGCGGGGGGTGGGTTCGGCGAGCAGTACTTC. The variable domain in full, with the rest retrieved from reference TRBV7-2 and TRBJ2-7, is GAGVSQSPSNKVTEKGKDVELRCDPISGHTALYWYRQSLGQGLEFLIYFQGNSAPDKSGLPSDRFSAERTGGSVSTLTIQRTQQEDSAVYLCASSHLAGGGFGEQYFGPGTRLTVT.

The V and J genes are TRBV6-6 and TRBJ1-1, with 10 positions matching TRBD1. The CDR3 has 14 amino acids. Looked up from germline, CDR1 is MNHNY and CDR2 is SVGAGI (reference sequence). With V trimmed by 8 bases and J by 6 bases, 9 bases remained unmatched. The CDR3 DNA follows: TGTGCCAGCCTTCTGGGACAGGGGAGGTCTGAAGCTTTCTTT. This gives the protein CASLLGQGRSEAFF.

The genes are TRBV28 and TRBJ2-5, with TRBD2 matching over 7 bases. Germline trimming cut 3 bases from V and 5 bases from J; bases unmatched to any gene: 3. CDR3 size: 13 residues. Germline V CDR1 and CDR2: MDHEN, SYDVKM. The CDR3 bases are TGTGCCAGCAGTTTTGGGGGGGAGGAGACCCAGTACTTC. As protein: CASSFGGEETQYF. The complete variable domain, with remaining parts taken from reference TRBV28 and TRBJ2-5, reads DVKVTQSSRYLVKRTGEKVFLECVQDMDHENMFWYRQDPGLGLRLIYFSYDVKMKEKGDIPEGYSVSREKKERFSLILESASTNQTSMYLCASSFGGEETQYFGPGTRLLVL.

V is TRBV10-2 and J is TRBJ2-7, with 10 nucleotides matching TRBD2. This CDR3 spans 14 amino acids. Trimming removed 8 bases from V and 1 base from J; junction bases left unmatched: 5. Germline CDR1 is WSHSY and CDR2 is SAAADI. This CDR3 is CASGLAGASYEQYF. The DNA of the CDR3 is TGCGCCAGCGGGCTAGCGGGGGCTTCCTACGAGCAGTACTTC.

This clone showed up just once. The chain has TRBV7-2 and TRBJ2-7, with a tentative D call TRBD1 (6 bases). Germline-derived CDR1 and CDR2 are SGHTA and FQGNSA. The CDR3 has 17 residues. V was trimmed by 5 bases and J by 2 bases, leaving 22 bases between them. The CDR3 DNA reads as TGTGCCAGCAGCCCTCGTAGGGCCAGGACAGCAACCTACGAGCAGTACGTC. It specifies CASSPRRARTATYEQYV.

The CDR3 DNA reads TGTGCCAGCAGCGACCTTGGGAGGGGGCTAGGTAATGAAAAACTGTTTTTT. The encoded protein is CASSDLGRGLGNEKLFF. The chain uses TRBV9 and TRBJ1-4; 7 bases agree with TRBD1. Trimming removed 3 bases from V and 4 bases from J; junction bases left unmatched: 12. There are 17 residues in the CDR3. CDR1 is SGDLS and CDR2 is YYNGEE in the germline V gene.

The V and J genes are TRBV10-3 and TRBJ2-2, with D tentatively TRBD1 or TRBD2 (6 bases each). Germline V CDR1 and CDR2: ENHRY, SYGVKD. This CDR3 is built from 16 residues. V lost 8 bases to trimming and J lost 1 base, with 17 bases between them. The CDR3 reads CAIGKTGRGNTGELFF. The CDR3 bases are TGTGCCATCGGAAAAACAGGGCGGGGGAACACCGGGGAGCTGTTTTTT.

The J gene is TRBJ2-4, the V gene TRBV9, with D possibly matching TRBD2 (5 bases). V lost 4 bases to trimming and J lost 9 bases, with 17 bases between them. The CDR3 extends over 14 amino acids. Looked up from germline, CDR1 is SGDLS and CDR2 is YYNGEE. The CDR3 sequence: CASSSSTGSGIQYF. The CDR3 region has the DNA TGTGCCAGCAGCTCAAGCACGGGGTCAGGCATTCAGTACTTC.

This chain uses TRBV30 with TRBJ2-3, with 10 bases aligning to TRBD1. The CDR3 is 17 residues long. Germline-derived CDR1 and CDR2 are GTSNPN and SVGIG (reference sequence). The junction had 14 bases not matched to a gene; V was cut back by 3 bases and J by 5 bases. The CDR3 loop is CAWRESLRTGGGDTQYF. In DNA, the CDR3 is TGTGCCTGGAGGGAGTCTTTAAGGACAGGGGGAGGAGATACGCAGTATTTT.

The chain joins TRBV11-2 to TRBJ2-1; D gene uncertain. V lost 2 bases and J 8 bases, leaving 16 bases between the germline ends. This CDR3 comprises 15 residues. Looked up from germline, CDR1 is SGHAT and CDR2 is FQNNGV. The CDR3 nucleotides read TGTGCCAGCAGCTTACGGGCGGAGCAATTCCATGAGCAGTTCTTC. This gives the protein CASSLRAEQFHEQFF.

This clone was recorded only once. This chain joins TRBV4-1 and TRBJ1-1, with no clear D. V was cut by 4 bases and J by 1 base, with 28 bases left in between. CDR3 length: 20 residues. CDR1 and CDR2 from the germline V gene are MGHRA and YSYEKL. This CDR3 reads CASSPQRAQARRFKNTEAFF. The CDR3, as DNA: TGCGCCAGCAGCCCTCAACGAGCCCAGGCCAGGCGGTTTAAGAACACTGAAGCTTTCTTT.

The rearrangement uses TRBV2 and TRBJ2-1; 8 bases align to TRBD1. CDR3 length: 14 residues. CDR1 and CDR2 (germline): SNHLY, FYNNEI. V dropped 4 bases and J dropped 7; count of bases not matched to a gene: 6. DNA for the CDR3: TGTGCCAGCAGTGGAACAGGGGGTAATAATGAGCAGTTCTTC. Amino acid sequence: CASSGTGGNNEQFF.

The chain uses TRBV3-1 (or the pseudogene TRBV3-2) and TRBJ2-7; perhaps TRBD1 as D (5 bases). V lost 0 bases and J lost 2, with 8 bases in between. The CDR3 spans 14 residues. Germline V gives CDR1 LGHDT, CDR2 YNNKEL (reference sequence). CDR3 coding DNA: TGTGCCAGCAGCCAAGATTGGGGCACCTACGAGCAGTACTTC. This gives the protein CASSQDWGTYEQYF.

The CDR3 DNA follows: TGTGCCAGCAGTGAACCGATAGGCAGTAGGGGCACAGATACGCAGTATTTT. It specifies CASSEPIGSRGTDTQYF. This chain links TRBV6-1 with TRBJ2-3; D remains ambiguous. Trimming left V 2 bases short and J 1 base short, with 16 bases between. The CDR3 sequence is 17 residues long. Germline CDR1 reads MNHNS; CDR2 reads SASEGT.